The TCR beta chain described here comes from a study of vaccination and CD4 T cells after COVID-19. Notes on the study in general: Within the convalescent patients, spike mono-reactivity was found in 304 of 307 vaccine-specific clones.

Treatment: roughly 10-day PBMC culture with coronavirus spike peptide pools or control peptides (ViraFEST assay). A remark on this clonotype: Its matching antigen is unknown.

V lost 4 bases and J lost 3, with 8 bases in between. This CDR3 spans 12 amino acids. Germline V gene lookup returns CDR1 DFQATT and CDR2 SNEGSKA (reference sequence). The Oncomine TCR Beta short-read assay sequenced DNA from cultured CD4+ T cells. TCRdb used MiXCR to reprocess the PCR reads, holding one entry per CDR3 protein. The sample has roughly 16,000 distinct CDR3 sequences, about 70% seen once. The receptor comes from a human donor who had recovered from COVID-19. V and J are TRBV20-1 and TRBJ2-3; D gene uncertain. Input material: CD4+ T cells from blood, cultured in vitro. CDR3 sequence: CSAKTSTDTQYF. The CDR3 bases are TGCAGTGCTAAGACTTCAACAGATACGCAGTATTTT.